This T cell receptor (beta chain) is from a study of T-cell memory formation after mild COVID-19. Turning to the study itself: TCR clusters were mostly donor specific.

This clonotype was recorded a few times. The antigen is not known. Study-wide points: Researchers report contracting CD4+ clones mostly in CM and EM, with CD8+ clones in EMRA. Pre-infection memory already had some responding clones, implying cross-reactive memory joined.

Germline V gene data show CDR1 as SGHRS and CDR2 as YFSETQ. The CDR3 is 15 residues long. V was clipped by 4 bases and J by 6 bases; unmatched bases: 13. TCR alpha and TCR beta cDNA libraries carrying sample barcodes and UMIs came from 5'RACE with constant-segment primers. TCRdb itself ran the 5' RACE reads through MiXCR, one entry per CDR3 protein. Among 100,000 to 150,000 distinct CDR3 sequences, about 18% were seen once, and the ten largest hold roughly 5.3%. Material: PBMCs or a T cell subset sorted from them (not recorded which). The chain carries TRBV5-1 and TRBJ2-7; the match to TRBD1 covers 7 bases. The sequence came from a man aged 18 to 30 who had mild COVID-19 (a few samples of this study predate the infection). Cell type and time point are not known. The CDR3 sequence is CASSPTRQGPREQYF. The CDR3 nucleotides are TGCGCCAGCAGCCCCACCCGACAGGGACCCCGCGAGCAGTACTTC.